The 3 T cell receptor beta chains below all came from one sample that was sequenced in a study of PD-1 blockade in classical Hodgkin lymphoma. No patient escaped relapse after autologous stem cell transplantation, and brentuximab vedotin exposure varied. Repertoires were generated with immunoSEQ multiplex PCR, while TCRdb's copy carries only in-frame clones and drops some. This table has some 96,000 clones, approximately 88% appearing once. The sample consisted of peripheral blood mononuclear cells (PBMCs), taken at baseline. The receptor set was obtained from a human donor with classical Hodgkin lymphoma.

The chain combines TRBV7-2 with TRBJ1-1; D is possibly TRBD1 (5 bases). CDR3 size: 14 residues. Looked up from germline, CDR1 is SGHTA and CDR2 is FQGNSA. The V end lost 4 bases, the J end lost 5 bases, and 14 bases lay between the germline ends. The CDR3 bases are TGTGCCAGCAGCTCCCAGGGTTTCGGGACTGAAGCTTTCTTT. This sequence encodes CASSSQGFGTEAFF.

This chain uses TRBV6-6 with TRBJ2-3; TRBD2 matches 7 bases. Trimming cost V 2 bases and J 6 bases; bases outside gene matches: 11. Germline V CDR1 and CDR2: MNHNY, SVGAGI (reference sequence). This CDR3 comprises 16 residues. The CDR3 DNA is TGTGCCAGCAGTTACGGGGCGGGAGTAGGGGACGATACGCAGTATTTT. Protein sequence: CASSYGAGVGDDTQYF.

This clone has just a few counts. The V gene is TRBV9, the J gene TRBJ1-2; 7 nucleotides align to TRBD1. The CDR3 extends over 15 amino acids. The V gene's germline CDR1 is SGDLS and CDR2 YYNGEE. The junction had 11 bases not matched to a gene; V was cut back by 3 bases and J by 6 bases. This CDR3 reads CASSAQGGQGHGYTF. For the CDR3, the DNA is TGTGCCAGCAGCGCCCAGGGGGGGCAAGGGCATGGCTACACCTTC.